These 17 T cell receptor beta chains share one sample of origin, sequenced in a study of T cells in Graves' hyperthyroidism and ophthalmopathy (dated by TCRdb to between 2018 and 2021). The library was built by means of multiplex PCR. Sequenced using an Illumina HiSeq 2000. The TCR beta CDR3 regions were amplified from the RNA transcripts. The TCR CDR3 was subjected to a first round of RT-PCR using the HTBI primer set and the Qiagen OneStep RT-PCR kit. The public reads were quality trimmed at Q25 with fastp and then assembled into clones with MiXCR by TCRdb, keeping productive beta chains. Merged by CDR3 protein, the rows form single entries marked with the most common genes and DNA. The sample contains under 750,000 distinct CDR3 sequences, approximately 19% of them found a single time. The ten largest clones capture over 15% of the sample. The source material was blood. The receptor source for this set is a woman aged 45-59 years with Graves' hyperthyroidism that later progressed to Graves' ophthalmopathy.

The V call is TRBV28, the J call TRBJ2-7; possible D gene TRBD1, 5 bases. The CDR3 length is 15 residues. CDR1 and CDR2 (germline): MDHEN, SYDVKM. Deletions cut 6 bases from V and 0 bases from J, with 15 bases between. In nucleotides, the CDR3 is TGTGCCAGCAGGCCCTTCACAGGTTCCTCCTACGAGCAGTACTTC. It yields the protein CASRPFTGSSYEQYF. Supplemented by reference TRBV28 and TRBJ2-7, the full variable domain reads DVKVTQSSRYLVKRTGEKVFLECVQDMDHENMFWYRQDPGLGLRLIYFSYDVKMKEKGDIPEGYSVSREKKERFSLILESASTNQTSMYLCASRPFTGSSYEQYFGPGTRLTVT.

The chain uses TRBV18 and TRBJ2-7, with 7 bases identical to TRBD1. The CDR3 contains 16 residues. With V trimmed by 3 bases and J by 0 bases, 8 bases remained unmatched. The V gene's germline CDR1 is KGHSH and CDR2 LQKENI. The CDR3 region is CASSPNVQGLSYEQYF. The CDR3 coding sequence is TGTGCCAGCTCACCCAACGTACAGGGGCTCTCCTACGAGCAGTACTTC. Supplemented by reference TRBV18 and TRBJ2-7, the full variable domain reads NAGVMQNPRHLVRRRGQEARLRCSPMKGHSHVYWYRQLPEEGLKFMVYLQKENIIDESGMPKERFSAEFPKEGPSILRIQQVVRGDSAAYFCASSPNVQGLSYEQYFGPGTRLTVT.

This clonotype came up a few times. The chain recombines TRBV27 with TRBJ2-7; D may be TRBD1 or TRBD2 (6 bases each). This CDR3 is built from 15 residues. Trimming cost V 6 bases and J 4 bases, with 19 bases left between them. The V gene's germline CDR1 is MNHEY and CDR2 SMNVEV (reference sequence). The CDR3: CASSPLPGANYEQYF. The CDR3 nucleotides read TGTGCCAGCAGCCCTCTACCGGGGGCGAATTACGAGCAGTACTTC.

The V and J genes are TRBV18 and TRBJ2-1; 8 positions match TRBD1. The CDR3 covers 13 residues. With 3 bases clipped from V and 8 bases from J, the junction kept 3 bases outside the gene matches. Germline V CDR1 and CDR2: KGHSH, LQKENI. The CDR3 here is CASSPAGGYEQFF. In DNA form, the CDR3 reads TGTGCCAGCTCACCCGCAGGGGGCTATGAGCAGTTCTTC.

The chain links TRBV11-2 to TRBJ2-5; a possible D gene is TRBD2 (5 bases). The germline V gene encodes CDR1 SGHAT and CDR2 FQNNGV. This CDR3 contains 13 residues. The V end was cut by 5 bases, the J end by 5 bases, with 12 bases between. CDR3 protein: CASSGRRRETQYF. CDR3 nucleotides: TGTGCCAGCAGCGGCCGGAGGAGGGAGACCCAGTACTTC.

Ten or more counts support this clonotype. V usage is TRBV9 and J usage is TRBJ2-7, with a tentative D call TRBD1 (6 bases). The V end lost 4 bases, the J end lost 2 bases, and 13 bases lay between the germline ends. The CDR3 sequence is 14 residues long. CDR1 is SGDLS, CDR2 YYNGEE, per germline. CDR3 DNA sequence: TGTGCCAGCAGCCTTGGACAGTGGACCTACGAGCAGTACTTC. This codes for CASSLGQWTYEQYF.

This clonotype was recorded a few times. The gene calls are TRBV6-2 or TRBV6-3 and TRBJ1-2; D not certain. Trimming left V 6 bases short and J 5 bases short, with 13 bases between. Germline V gives CDR1 MNHEY, CDR2 SVGEGT. The CDR3 runs to 13 residues. CDR3 loop: CASSSSEGYGYTF. The CDR3 DNA is TGTGCCAGCAGCTCCTCGGAAGGATATGGCTACACCTTC.

This clonotype has at least ten counts. The gene calls are TRBV11-2 and TRBJ2-4; 9 positions agree with TRBD1. Germline trimming cut 7 bases from V and 9 bases from J; bases unmatched to any gene: 10. Germline lookup yields CDR1 SGHAT and CDR2 FQNNGV. The CDR3 extends over 14 amino acids. The CDR3 DNA is TGTGCCAGCAACCCGACAGGGGGGCAAGGCATTCAGTACTTC. It codes for CASNPTGGQGIQYF.

This clonotype was found a few times. J is TRBJ2-2 and V is TRBV9; D gene uncertain. Trimming shortened V by 0 bases and J by 2 bases, and 8 bases separated the two germline ends. Germline V gene sequence: CDR1 SGDLS, CDR2 YYNGEE. This CDR3 region has 15 residues. CDR3 loop: CASSVGGLNTGELFF. The CDR3 coding sequence is TGTGCCAGCAGCGTAGGAGGCCTAAACACCGGGGAGCTGTTTTTT.

V is TRBV20-1 and J is TRBJ2-6, with D uncertain. Trimming took 1 base from V and 0 from J, leaving 4 bases between them. Per the germline V gene, CDR1 is DFQATT and CDR2 is SNEGSKA (reference sequence). The CDR3 runs to 14 residues. The CDR3 here is CSARVGSGANVLTF. CDR3 DNA: TGCAGTGCTAGAGTTGGCTCTGGGGCCAACGTCCTGACTTTC.

This clonotype was recorded only once. This rearrangement joins TRBV4-3 to TRBJ1-1; 7 positions match TRBD1. V lost 4 bases, J lost 4 bases, and 6 bases stayed unmatched. CDR3 length: 14 amino acids. CDR1 is LGHNA, CDR2 YSLEER, per germline. The CDR3 loop reads CASSRGDRITEAFF. CDR3 nucleotides: TGCGCCAGCAGCCGTGGGGACAGAATCACTGAAGCTTTCTTT.

This clonotype came up a few times. The V call is TRBV20-1, the J call TRBJ2-1, with 7 bases that match TRBD1. Germline-derived CDR1 and CDR2 are DFQATT and SNEGSKA (reference sequence). The ends lost 4 bases at V and 5 bases at J; junction bases unmatched: 5. This CDR3 spans 13 amino acids. The CDR3 region has the DNA TGCAGTGCTATGTGGGACAGAGACAATGAGCAGTTCTTC. This sequence encodes CSAMWDRDNEQFF.

This clonotype was observed many times. This chain uses TRBV12-3 or TRBV12-4 with TRBJ2-5; D assignment may be TRBD1 or TRBD2 (6 bases each). The germline V and J ends were trimmed by 7 bases and 2 bases, with 14 bases remaining between them. The CDR3 covers 14 residues. DNA for the CDR3: TGTGCCAGCACCCTAGGGGGACTGCAAGAGACCCAGTACTTC. Translation gives CASTLGGLQETQYF.

This clonotype appeared many times. The rearrangement links TRBV5-1 to TRBJ2-1, with TRBD2 matching 8 bases. The length of the CDR3 is 17 residues. J was trimmed by 2 bases and V by 5 bases; bases with no gene match: 12. Germline CDR1 reads SGHRS; CDR2 reads YFSETQ. The CDR3 DNA is TGCGCCAGCAGTCTCGGGGGGGCCGGAGGGACCTACAATGAGCAGTTCTTC. Translated: CASSLGGAGGTYNEQFF.

This clonotype was seen at least ten times. The chain has TRBV3-1 and TRBJ2-2; perhaps TRBD2 as D (5 bases). Trimming took 0 bases from V and 4 from J, leaving 9 bases between them. The CDR3 sequence is 15 residues long. Germline lookup yields CDR1 LGHDT and CDR2 YNNKEL (reference sequence). The CDR3 here is CASSQDLAVTGELFF. The CDR3 nucleotides read TGTGCCAGCAGCCAAGATCTAGCCGTCACCGGGGAGCTGTTTTTT.

At least ten counts were recorded for this clonotype. CDR3 DNA: TGCGCCAGCAGCTTCCTCCCCCCAGATACGCAGTATTTT. Translating gives CASSFLPPDTQYF. This sequence joins TRBV5-1 and TRBJ2-3; no firm D call. The CDR3 totals 13 residues. From germline, CDR1 is SGHRS and CDR2 YFSETQ. With 2 bases removed from V and 4 bases from J, the gap between germline ends came to 8 bases.

This clonotype was counted once. A much larger clone lies one base from this, so it may be a read error. The rearrangement joins TRBV30 to TRBJ1-5, with no clear D. The length of the CDR3 is 16 residues. The germline gives CDR1 GTSNPN, CDR2 SVGIG (reference sequence). The CDR3 DNA reads TGTGCCTGGAGTGCTTTGGATATAGGGAGCACTCAGCTCCAGCATTTT. It specifies CAWSALDIGSTQLQHF.